These 22 T cell receptor beta chains originate from one sample sequenced in a study of shared clonotypes between healthy human individuals. CD8 cells classed as naive were CD45RO-negative and positively selected for CCR7, excluding terminally differentiated effector memory CD45RA+ cells. TCRdb's copy holds only in-frame clones and misses some; the assay was immunoSEQ multiplex PCR. The sample gives hundreds of thousands of clones, approximately 96% of which show up once; 0.095% to 0.13% is in the top ten. The material sequenced was naive CD8+ T cells sorted from blood. These receptor sequences come from a woman aged 25 to 39 in good health.

The chain couples TRBV7-9 to TRBJ2-1; 8 nucleotides line up with TRBD2. CDR3 length: 13 residues. Germline loops: CDR1 SEHNR, CDR2 FQNEAQ (reference sequence). The junction had 5 bases not matched to a gene; V was cut back by 11 bases and J by 2 bases. The DNA for the CDR3 is TGTGCCTTTACTAGCGGAGCCTACAATGAGCAGTTCTTC. This encodes CAFTSGAYNEQFF.

The DNA of the CDR3 is TGTGCCAGTAGTATTCCAGGGGGCGCGGGGCAAGAGACCCAGTACTTC. This sequence encodes CASSIPGGAGQETQYF. The chain links TRBV19 to TRBJ2-5; 8 bases match TRBD1. The CDR3 sequence is 16 residues long. In germline, CDR1 is LNHDA, CDR2 SQIVND (reference sequence). The V gene end was trimmed by 3 bases and the J gene end by 2 bases; junction bases not matched to a gene: 8.

The chain has TRBV28 and TRBJ2-5, with D perhaps assigned TRBD1 or TRBD2 (5 bases each). This CDR3 comprises 14 residues. Germline V gene sequence: CDR1 MDHEN, CDR2 SYDVKM. The V gene lost 6 bases and the J gene lost 2 bases, with 13 bases spanning the gap. The CDR3, as DNA: TGTGCCAGCAGGTCAACCGGGACGCAAGAGACCCAGTACTTC. This encodes CASRSTGTQETQYF.

This chain joins TRBV5-4 and TRBJ2-1, with 11 bases matching TRBD1. The CDR3 contains 14 residues. Trimming at V came to 6 bases and at J to 9 bases, leaving 8 bases not matched to a gene. Per the germline V gene, CDR1 is SGHNT and CDR2 is YYREEE (reference sequence). The CDR3: CASTTRDRGGEQFF. In DNA, the CDR3 is TGTGCCAGCACCACCCGGGACAGGGGGGGTGAGCAGTTCTTC.

This clone was seen repeatedly, ten times or more. This sequence joins TRBV28 and TRBJ2-5; tentatively, D is TRBD1 (6 bases). The CDR3 extends over 15 amino acids. Trimming cost V 5 bases and J 0 bases, with 13 bases left between them. Germline V gene lookup returns CDR1 MDHEN and CDR2 SYDVKM. The CDR3 bases are TGTGCCAGCAGTCAGGGGTCAGGGGACCAAGAGACCCAGTACTTC. Amino acids: CASSQGSGDQETQYF.

The rearrangement uses TRBV2 and TRBJ2-3; D might be TRBD2 (6 bases). Trimming removed 4 bases at V and 2 bases at J, with 13 bases between. The CDR3 runs 15 residues. In germline, CDR1 is SNHLY, CDR2 FYNNEI. CDR3 loop: CASSGVADLTDTQYF. CDR3 DNA: TGTGCCAGCAGTGGCGTAGCGGACCTCACAGATACGCAGTATTTT.

This sequence joins TRBV7-9 and TRBJ2-5, with 10 bases identical to TRBD2. CDR3 length: 17 amino acids. J lost 5 bases, V lost 5 bases, and 14 bases had no gene match. Looked up from germline, CDR1 is SEHNR and CDR2 is FQNEAQ (reference sequence). DNA of the CDR3: TGTGCCAGCAGCGACAGCGGAGCGGGAGGGCCTGCGGAGACCCAGTACTTC. This translates into CASSDSGAGGPAETQYF.

The V gene is TRBV13, the J gene TRBJ2-5; 7 nucleotides align to TRBD2. The J call may be mistaken, given a closer DNA end match to TRBJ2-7. Germline assignment: CDR1 PRHDT and CDR2 FYEKMQ (reference sequence). The CDR3 length is 15 residues. The DNA of the CDR3 is TGTGCCAGCAGCGGAGCTAGCGGCCCATCCTACGAGCAGTACTTC. Translating it yields CASSGASGPSYEQYF.

The gene calls are TRBV6-9 and TRBJ2-1, with TRBD1 identical over 7 bases. Trimming took 6 bases from V and 2 from J; bases not matched to a gene: 7. Per germline, CDR1 MNHGY and CDR2 SVAAGI. This CDR3 spans 15 amino acids. The CDR3 sequence is CASSPTGVTYNEQFF. Here the CDR3 DNA reads TGTGCCAGCAGCCCAACAGGGGTAACCTACAATGAGCAGTTCTTC.

J is TRBJ2-7 and V is TRBV6-5; D is possibly TRBD1 (6 bases). CDR1 is MNHEY and CDR2 is SVGAGI in the germline V gene. Between the trimmed V and J ends, which lost 2 bases and 3 bases, there was a span of 14 bases. This CDR3 contains 15 residues. For the CDR3, the DNA is TGTGCCAGCAGTTACGGTTTAGGGGGTCACTACGAGCAGTACTTC. It codes for CASSYGLGGHYEQYF.

The chain is built from TRBV7-2 and TRBJ2-7; the D gene is possibly TRBD2 (6 bases). Germline V CDR1 and CDR2: SGHTA, FQGNSA. The CDR3 is 13 amino acids. Trimming pared 5 bases from V and 4 bases from J, leaving 12 bases between. The DNA for the CDR3 is TGTGCCAGCAGCGGGGACTTCGGGTACGAGCAGTACTTC. Translating it yields CASSGDFGYEQYF.

The chain joins TRBV6-6 to TRBJ2-1; the D is unclear. V dropped 2 bases and J dropped 5 bases, with 10 bases sitting between them. CDR1 and CDR2 from the germline V gene are MNHNY and SVGAGI (reference sequence). The CDR3 is made up of 14 amino acids. The CDR3 spells CASSYRTSDNEQFF. The CDR3 DNA is TGTGCCAGCAGTTACAGGACCTCAGACAATGAGCAGTTCTTC.

V and J are TRBV19 and TRBJ2-7, with 8 bases matching TRBD2. J lost 1 base, V lost 2 bases, and 10 bases had no gene match. The CDR3 extends over 17 amino acids. Looked up from germline, CDR1 is LNHDA and CDR2 is SQIVND (reference sequence). The CDR3 loop reads CASSISTSTSASYEQYF. The CDR3 nucleotides are TGTGCCAGTAGTATATCGACGTCGACTAGCGCATCCTACGAGCAGTACTTC.

The chain combines TRBV6-1 with TRBJ2-7; TRBD1 matches 11 bases. The germline V gene has CDR1 MNHNS and CDR2 SASEGT. Trimming at V came to 6 bases and at J to 3 bases, leaving 4 bases not matched to a gene. CDR3 length: 14 amino acids. The CDR3: CASRDGTGGYEQYF. The DNA of the CDR3 is TGTGCCAGCAGAGACGGGACAGGGGGCTACGAGCAGTACTTC.

The chain joins TRBV19 to TRBJ1-5, with TRBD1 matching over 10 bases. Germline loops: CDR1 LNHDA, CDR2 SQIVND (reference sequence). Losses at the gene ends were 3 bases for V and 7 bases for J; bases not matched to a gene: 3. The CDR3 loop spans 14 amino acids. This chain's CDR3 is CASSMWTGGQPQHF. CDR3 nucleotide sequence: TGTGCCAGTAGTATGTGGACAGGGGGACAGCCCCAGCATTTT.

The V and J genes are TRBV5-8 and TRBJ1-2; the D is unclear. Germline-derived CDR1 and CDR2 are SGHTS and YDEGEE. V lost 4 bases to trimming and J lost 7 bases, with 5 bases between them. This CDR3 contains 10 residues. The CDR3 DNA is TGTGCCAGCAGCCGGGGTGGCTACACCTTC. This encodes CASSRGGYTF.

This sequence joins TRBV5-1 and TRBJ2-2; 7 nucleotides line up with TRBD2. J gave up 4 bases and V 2 bases, and 17 bases lay outside the gene matches. The CDR3 runs 19 residues. The V gene's germline CDR1 is SGHRS and CDR2 YFSETQ. This CDR3 is CASSLAKVGAGRGTGELFF. DNA for the CDR3: TGCGCCAGCAGCTTAGCCAAAGTTGGAGCGGGGCGAGGCACCGGGGAGCTGTTTTTT.

This sequence joins TRBV5-1 and TRBJ1-1; D gene unclear. Germline CDR1 and CDR2: SGHRS and YFSETQ. The germline V and J ends were trimmed by 3 bases and 4 bases, with 10 bases remaining between them. This CDR3 has 13 residues. The CDR3 region is CASSSDFSTEAFF. The CDR3 coding sequence is TGCGCCAGCAGCTCGGATTTTTCCACTGAAGCTTTCTTT.

This chain connects TRBV2 to TRBJ2-7, with D possibly TRBD1 on 5 matching bases. The CDR3 totals 12 residues. V lost 1 base and J 12 bases, leaving 13 bases between the germline ends. CDR1 is SNHLY, CDR2 FYNNEI, per germline. CDR3 DNA: TGTGCCAGCAGTGAAGGTCCAGGGCGCAGGTACTTC. It is translated as CASSEGPGRRYF.

V and J are TRBV4-1 and TRBJ2-7; D remains unclear. Trimming left V 0 bases short and J 3 bases short, with 15 bases between. CDR1 and CDR2 (germline): MGHRA, YSYEKL. The CDR3 covers 16 residues. DNA of the CDR3: TGCGCCAGCAGCCAAGACGGGCCCGCAGAGCTCTACGAGCAGTACTTC. It is translated as CASSQDGPAELYEQYF.

This clone was seen a single time. The chain links TRBV19 to TRBJ2-3; 15 bases align to TRBD2. The V gene end was trimmed by 6 bases and the J gene end by 5 bases; junction bases not matched to a gene: 6. CDR1 and CDR2 (germline): LNHDA, SQIVND (reference sequence). This CDR3 is built from 16 residues. The CDR3 loop reads CASSPGLAGGLDTQYF. For the CDR3, the DNA is TGTGCCAGTAGCCCAGGACTAGCGGGAGGGTTAGATACGCAGTATTTT.

This rearrangement joins TRBV27 to TRBJ1-6; D gene unclear. Looked up from germline, CDR1 is MNHEY and CDR2 is SMNVEV (reference sequence). This CDR3 comprises 16 residues. Deletions cut 2 bases from V and 1 base from J, with 9 bases between. In nucleotides, the CDR3 is TGTGCCAGCAGTTTAAGGGATATTTCCTATAATTCACCCCTCCACTTT. Translation gives CASSLRDISYNSPLHF.